This TCR beta chain originates from a study of T cells after posttransplantation cyclophosphamide. Overall study results and limits: After PTCy, TRB diversity resembled that of CNI/methotrexate controls. Later blood repertoires were often dominated by clones from the donor CD8+ memory compartment.

The germline CDR1 and CDR2 sequences are SQVTM and ANQGSEA. The CDR3 spans 14 residues. Trimming at V came to 4 bases and at J to 0 bases, leaving 3 bases not matched to a gene. TCRdb keeps only in-frame clones here, not all; method: immunoSEQ multiplex PCR. The sample includes 8,000 or so clones, none of them occurring once. The table lists this clone with many counts. Its target is not known. Cyclophosphamide on days +3 and +4 followed busulfan-fludarabine conditioning and a marrow graft. The TCR comes from a male patient between 50 and 60 years old who received an allogeneic stem cell transplant from an unrelated donor, was CMV-positive, and had acute GVHD only. Part of the T cells may come from the graft donor. The material was PBMCs, obtained after allogeneic stem cell transplant with posttransplant cyclophosphamide. This chain links TRBV29-1 with TRBJ2-1; 7 nucleotides match TRBD2. The CDR3 is CSVGAGISYNEQFF. DNA for the CDR3: TGCAGCGTTGGAGCGGGGATCTCCTACAATGAGCAGTTCTTC.